This TCR beta chain came from a study of blood T cell repertoires in COVID-19. Germline CDR1 is MGHRA and CDR2 is YSYEKL. The CDR3 is 13 residues long. The V end was cut by 4 bases, the J end by 5 bases, with 11 bases between. Generated by immunoSEQ multiplex PCR, the TCRdb table keeps only in-frame clones and is missing some. This table holds about 330,000 clones, 80% to 90% found once. Sequenced sample: peripheral blood. The gene calls are TRBV4-1 and TRBJ2-5, with D possibly TRBD1 on 6 matching bases. The TCR comes from a man between 25 and 39 years old with COVID-19, enrolled during active disease. CDR3: CASSLTGYETQYF. The CDR3 DNA is TGCGCCAGCAGCCTAACAGGGTACGAGACCCAGTACTTC.